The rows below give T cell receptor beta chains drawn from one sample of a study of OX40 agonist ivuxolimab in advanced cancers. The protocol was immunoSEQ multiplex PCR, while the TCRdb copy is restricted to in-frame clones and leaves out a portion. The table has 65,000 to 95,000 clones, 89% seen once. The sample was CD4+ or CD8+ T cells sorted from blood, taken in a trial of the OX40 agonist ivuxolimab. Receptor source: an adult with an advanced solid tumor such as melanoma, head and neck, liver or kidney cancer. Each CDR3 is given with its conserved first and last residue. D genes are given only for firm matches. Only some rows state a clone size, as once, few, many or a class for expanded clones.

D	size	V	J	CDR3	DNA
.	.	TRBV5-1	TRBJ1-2	CASSLAPPGDYTF	TGCGCCAGCAGCTTGGCCCCCCCGGGTGACTACACCTTC
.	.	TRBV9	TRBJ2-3	CASSVEGGRTQYF	TGTGCCAGCAGCGTAGAAGGGGGGCGGACGCAGTATTTT
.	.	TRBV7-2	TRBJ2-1	CASSLEFFRGYNEQFF	TGTGCCAGCAGCTTAGAGTTTTTTCGGGGGTACAATGAGCAGTTCTTC
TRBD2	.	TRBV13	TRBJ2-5	CASSPTSGAQETQYF	TGTGCCAGCAGCCCGACTAGCGGAGCTCAAGAGACCCAGTACTTC
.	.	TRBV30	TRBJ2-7	CAWSDWREGGGEQYF	TGTGCCTGGAGTGATTGGAGGGAGGGGGGGGGCGAGCAGTACTTC
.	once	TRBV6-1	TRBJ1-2	CASSEPRTDTNYGYTF	TGTGCCAGCAGTGAACCCCGGACAGATACCAACTATGGCTACACCTTC
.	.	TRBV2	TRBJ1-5	CASSEGGGQPQHF	TGTGCCAGCAGTGAAGGGGGGGGTCAGCCCCAGCATTTT
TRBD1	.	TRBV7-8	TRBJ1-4	CASSLSLQGAKLFF	TGTGCCAGCAGCTTATCCCTACAGGGGGCGAAACTGTTTTTT
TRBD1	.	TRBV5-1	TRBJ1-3	CASSSGGQGVGNTIYF	TGCGCCAGCAGCTCGGGTGGACAGGGCGTAGGAAACACCATATATTTT
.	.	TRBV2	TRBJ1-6	CASSELAANSPLHF	TGTGCCAGCAGTGAACTGGCGGCGAATTCACCCCTCCACTTT
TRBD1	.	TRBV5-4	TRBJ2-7	CASSPDRGRYEQYF	TGTGCCAGCAGCCCGGACAGGGGGCGCTACGAGCAGTACTTC
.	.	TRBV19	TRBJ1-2	CASSFRTGRENYGYTF	TGTGCCAGTAGTTTCCGGACGGGACGGGAGAACTATGGCTACACCTTC
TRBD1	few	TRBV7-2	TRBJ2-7	CASSSTGGVGYEQYF	TGTGCCAGCAGCTCGACAGGGGGCGTAGGCTACGAGCAGTACTTC
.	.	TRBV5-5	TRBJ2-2	CASSLTGIETGELFF	TGTGCCAGCAGCTTGACAGGGATTGAAACCGGGGAGCTGTTTTTT
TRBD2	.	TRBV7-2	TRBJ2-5	CASSLSGKETQYF	TGTGCCAGCAGCCTTAGCGGGAAAGAGACCCAGTACTTC
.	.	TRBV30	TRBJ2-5	CAWSVRETQYF	TGTGCCTGGAGTGTAAGAGAGACCCAGTACTTC
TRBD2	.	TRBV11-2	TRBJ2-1	CASSPKTSGRYEQFF	TGTGCCAGCAGCCCCAAGACTAGCGGGAGGTATGAGCAGTTCTTC
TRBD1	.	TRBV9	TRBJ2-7	CASSSGQGSYEQYF	TGTGCCAGCAGCTCCGGACAGGGTAGCTACGAGCAGTACTTC
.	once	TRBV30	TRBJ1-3	CAWKKGGGGNTIYF	TGTGCCTGGAAGAAGGGGGGTGGTGGAAACACCATATATTTT
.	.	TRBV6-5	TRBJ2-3	CASSSGRGDTQYF	TGTGCCAGCAGTTCGGGCCGGGGGGATACGCAGTATTTT
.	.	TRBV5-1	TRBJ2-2	CASSQGNTGELFF	TGCGCCAGTTCACAGGGTAACACCGGGGAGCTGTTTTTT
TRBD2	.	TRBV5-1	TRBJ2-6	CASSRGLARGPGANVLTF	TGCGCCAGCAGTCGAGGACTAGCGAGAGGGCCTGGGGCCAACGTCCTGACTTTC
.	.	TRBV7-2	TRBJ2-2	CASSSRRGNTGELFF	TGTGCCAGCAGCTCCCGGAGGGGGAACACCGGGGAGCTGTTTTTT
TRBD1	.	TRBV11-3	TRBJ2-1	CASSLHRGTSGNEQFF	TGTGCCAGCAGCTTACACAGGGGAACGTCAGGCAATGAGCAGTTCTTC
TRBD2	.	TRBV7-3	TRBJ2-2	CASQSGRDTGELFF	TGTGCCAGCCAGTCTGGGAGGGACACCGGGGAGCTGTTTTTT
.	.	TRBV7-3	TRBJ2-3	CASSLGARGDTQYF	TGTGCCAGCAGCTTGGGGGCGCGAGGCGATACGCAGTATTTT
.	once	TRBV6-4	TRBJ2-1	CASSDGRGWYNEQFF	TGTGCCAGCAGTGACGGCCGGGGGTGGTACAATGAGCAGTTCTTC
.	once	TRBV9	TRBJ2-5	CASSVAVGEETQYF	TGTGCCAGCAGCGTAGCTGTGGGGGAAGAGACCCAGTACTTC
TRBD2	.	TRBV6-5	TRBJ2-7	CASSYRPLAGSYEQYF	TGTGCCAGCAGTTACCGCCCACTAGCGGGCTCCTACGAGCAGTACTTC
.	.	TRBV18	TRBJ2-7	CASSGARNEQYF	TGTGCCAGCTCAGGTGCAAGGAACGAGCAGTACTTC
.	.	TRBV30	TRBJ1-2	CAWSGRRDGYTF	TGTGCCTGGAGCGGACGGCGAGATGGCTACACCTTC
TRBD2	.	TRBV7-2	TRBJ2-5	CASSLDFSGGAFGETQYF	TGTGCCAGCAGCTTAGATTTTAGCGGGGGGGCCTTTGGAGAGACCCAGTACTTC
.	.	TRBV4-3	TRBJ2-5	CASSQERDTQETQYF	TGCGCCAGCAGCCAAGAACGGGACACCCAAGAGACCCAGTACTTC
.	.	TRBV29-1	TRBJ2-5	CSVAQSGETQYF	TGCAGCGTGGCTCAAAGTGGAGAGACCCAGTACTTC
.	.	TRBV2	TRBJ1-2	CAGDGPYGYTF	TGTGCCGGGGACGGACCCTATGGCTACACCTTC
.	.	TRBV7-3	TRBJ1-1	CASSLTPALGSTEAFF	TGTGCCAGCAGCTTAACCCCCGCATTAGGATCCACTGAAGCTTTCTTT
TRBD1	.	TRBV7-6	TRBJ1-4	CASRPLQGKEEKLFF	TGTGCCAGCAGACCGTTACAGGGGAAGGAGGAAAAACTGTTTTTT
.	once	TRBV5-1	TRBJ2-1	CASSLGGRADNEQFF	TGCGCCAGCAGCTTGGGGGGCAGGGCCGACAATGAGCAGTTCTTC
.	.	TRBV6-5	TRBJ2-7	CASSRQEYYEQYF	TGTGCCAGCAGTCGACAGGAGTACTACGAGCAGTACTTC
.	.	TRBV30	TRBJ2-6	CAWSVRARWGPGANVLTF	TGTGCCTGGAGTGTACGGGCCCGTTGGGGCCCTGGGGCCAACGTCCTGACTTTC
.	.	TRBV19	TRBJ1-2	CASTQGTSGYTF	TGTGCCAGTACCCAGGGGACTTCTGGCTACACCTTC
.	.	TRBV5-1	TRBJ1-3	CASSLSAGNTIYF	TGCGCCAGCAGCTTGTCGGCTGGAAACACCATATATTTT
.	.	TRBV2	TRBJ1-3	CASIETIRARGTIYF	TGTGCCAGCATAGAGACCATACGGGCCCGAGGCACCATATATTTT
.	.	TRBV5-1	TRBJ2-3	CASSFWGRDTQYF	TGCGCCAGCAGCTTTTGGGGAAGAGATACGCAGTATTTT
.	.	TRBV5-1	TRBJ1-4	CASSLVVGRVEKLFF	TGCGCCAGCAGCTTGGTGGTAGGGCGAGTCGAAAAACTGTTTTTT
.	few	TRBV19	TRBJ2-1	CASSITGKARNEQFF	TGTGCCAGTAGTATCACAGGCAAGGCCAGGAATGAGCAGTTCTTC